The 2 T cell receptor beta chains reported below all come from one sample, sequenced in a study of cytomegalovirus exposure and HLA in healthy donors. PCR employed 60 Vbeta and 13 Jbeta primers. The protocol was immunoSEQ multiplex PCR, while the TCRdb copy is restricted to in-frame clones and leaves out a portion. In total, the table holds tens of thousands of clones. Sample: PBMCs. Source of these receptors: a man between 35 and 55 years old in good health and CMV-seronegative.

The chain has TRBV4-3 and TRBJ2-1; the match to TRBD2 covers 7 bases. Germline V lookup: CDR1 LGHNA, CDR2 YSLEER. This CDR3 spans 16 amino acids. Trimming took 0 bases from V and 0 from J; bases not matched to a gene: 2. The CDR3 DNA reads TGCGCCAGCAGCCAAGATGGGGAGGGCTCCTACAATGAGCAGTTCTTC. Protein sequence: CASSQDGEGSYNEQFF.

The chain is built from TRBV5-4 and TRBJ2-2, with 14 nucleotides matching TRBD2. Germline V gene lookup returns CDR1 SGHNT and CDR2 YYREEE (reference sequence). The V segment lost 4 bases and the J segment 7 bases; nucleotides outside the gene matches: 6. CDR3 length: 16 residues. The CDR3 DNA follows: TGTGCCAGCAGCACCTGGACTAGCGGGAGGAACGGGGAGCTGTTTTTT. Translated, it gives CASSTWTSGRNGELFF.